This TCR beta chain stems from a study of breast tumors, draining lymph nodes, adjacent tissues. Axillary draining lymph nodes of breast cancer patients supplied the node samples. TCRdb ran MiXCR on the multiplex PCR reads and lists one entry per CDR3 protein. The sample lists some 130,000 distinct CDR3 sequences, just under 20% seen once, with 3% to 4% in the top ten. Germline lookup yields CDR1 MRHNA and CDR2 SNTAGT. V lost 2 bases and J lost 12, with 14 bases in between. The length of the CDR3 is 13 residues. The chain couples TRBV6-4 to TRBJ2-1; D might be TRBD1 (6 bases). Material: axillary lymph node tissue. The TCR sequence derives from a female donor with breast cancer. Some clones in this sample may be carry-over from other donors' samples. CDR3 amino acids: CASSDVRGSGQFF. The DNA for the CDR3 is TGTGCCAGCAGTGACGTCAGGGGATCCGGGCAGTTCTTC.